This TCR beta chain comes out of a study of T-cell reconstitution after alpha-beta-depleted transplantation in children. Overall study results and limits: In some patients, recipient T cells and intrathymic progenitors surviving conditioning explained high day-60 diversity. After one year, T-cell counts and TCRbeta diversity mostly came from new T cells. It was reported that alpha-beta T cells came from several hundred expanded graft clones (about two months after transplant).

Construction of the TCRbeta library involved unique molecular identifiers. TCRdb re-analysed the PCR reads in MiXCR, keeping a single row per CDR3 protein. Of under 300,000 distinct CDR3 sequences in the sample, 11% are singletons; the top ten hold roughly a quarter. As for this clonotype: What it binds is not known.

J was trimmed by 1 base and V by 2 bases; bases with no gene match: 5. Per germline, CDR1 SEHNR and CDR2 FQNEAQ (reference sequence). The CDR3 runs 17 residues. This material consisted of peripheral blood, taken 180 days after TCRalphabeta/CD19-depleted stem cell transplant. This sequence was found in a male patient aged 2 to 9 who had a stem cell transplant for chronic granulomatous disease, so the T cells may come from the graft donor. J is TRBJ2-1 and V is TRBV7-9, with 10 bases identical to TRBD2. Written as DNA, the CDR3 is TGTGCCAGCAGCTTAACAGCGGGAGGGGGGTCCTACAATGAGCAGTTCTTC. Amino acid sequence: CASSLTAGGGSYNEQFF.